This TCR beta chain came from a study of blood T cell repertoires in COVID-19. Looking at the study overall: The samples span acute and convalescent COVID-19 from the United States, Italy and Spain. T cells, B-cell-depleted T cells, or PBMCs provided the cDNA or gDNA that served as material.

Original processing notes: Amplification from reference gene primers served as the basis for estimated nucleated cell counts. Only in-frame clones appear in the TCRdb table, and some are missing; sequencing was by immunoSEQ multiplex PCR. V and J calls and clone size are as listed in that table; D and trimming were resolved from the DNA. Of some 93,000 clones in the sample, 82% were seen once. Germline V CDR1 and CDR2: SGDLS, YYNGEE. Trimming took 5 bases from V and 0 from J, leaving 11 bases between them. This CDR3 has 14 amino acids. The chain links TRBV9 to TRBJ1-1, with D possibly being TRBD1 (6 bases). The sample was peripheral blood. This sequence was found in a man between 65 and 85 years old with acute or convalescent COVID-19. DNA for the CDR3: TGTGCCAGCAGTGCCGGGACATTGAACACTGAAGCTTTCTTT. This gives the protein CASSAGTLNTEAFF.